The text below deals with one TCR beta chain. It lacks a known antigen. The record has no base qualities; no much larger clone is one base away. This record comes from a study of blood T cell repertoires in COVID-19 (dated by TCRdb to 2020 to 2021). As for the study more broadly: Collaborator samples came from the United States, Italy and Spain and covered acute and convalescent phases of COVID-19. The prospective study material was composed of cDNA or gDNA derived from T cells, B-cell-depleted T cells, or PBMCs. The dataset comprised deeply sampled blood TCRbeta repertoires from subjects exposed to, actively infected with, or recovered from COVID-19. The repertoires were released in a freely available public database intended as a resource for research on the immune response to SARS-CoV-2. Samples were obtained from the ongoing ImmuneRACE study (first 160 participants) and from about 1,300 subjects provided by 6 global collaborators. Nearly every sample came with metadata listing a de-identified subject ID, COVID-19 status, age in years and sex. Where available, HLA class I and class II types were taken from metadata supplied by the sample provider and were not determined by assay-based typing.

The immunoSEQ Assay, a bias-controlled multiplex PCR, was used to amplify TCRbeta CDR3 regions from genomic DNA. The original pipeline was this. The number of nucleated cells in each sample was estimated from the amplification of reference gene primers within the assay. To quantify the absolute abundance of each unique TCRbeta CDR3 rearrangement, sequence reads were collapsed and filtered. For each sample, productive Simpson clonality was calculated as the square root of Simpson's diversity index over productive rearrangements. TCRdb retrieved this table from immuneACCESS and kept in-frame rearrangements only. Not all clones are present; in checked studies, unresolved V genes account for under half, and no reason is known for the remainder. The V and J calls and clone size are taken from that table; D and trimming were inferred from the DNA. The sample has about 200,000 clones on record, around 88% of them singletons. Around 5% of the sample lies in the top ten.

The CDR3 has 17 amino acids, counting the end cysteine and phenylalanine. Only the CDR3 DNA stays, 51 bases, in frame from base 1. Taken from the germline V gene, the CDR1 and CDR2 loops are MDHEN and SYDVKM. The V end gives up 7 bases and the J end 2 bases, leaving 15 bases in the junction not matched to a gene. Enrolling through a virtual design, the prospective study's participants ranged in age from roughly 18 to 95 years and lived across around 25 United States geographic areas. In the prospective study, participants were assigned to cohorts based on the clinical history participants reported in a screening survey and a study questionnaire. In the prospective study, whole blood, serum and a nasopharyngeal or oropharyngeal swab were collected from each participant by mobile phlebotomists. Over an approximately 2-month period, participants in the prospective study had the option of providing additional blood draws and questionnaires. Before DNA extraction, blood samples from the prospective study were shipped at room temperature or frozen.

The paper as a whole reports these results and caveats: The amount of clinical and demographic metadata varied by source and participant and was provided uncurated.

This TCR was recovered from a middle-aged man with acute COVID-19. The receptor chain draws on TRBV28 and TRBJ2-3; a stretch of 7 junction bases matches TRBD1. The sequenced sample was PBMCs or T cells enriched from blood (not recorded which). The bases are TGTGCCAGCACCCAGGGAAGGGGGCAAGCCACCACAGATACGCAGTATTTT. It is translated as CASTQGRGQATTDTQYF.